These 17 T cell receptor beta chains were all obtained from the same sample, sequenced in a study of T cell responses to AZD1222 COVID-19 vaccine. Clones were read by immunoSEQ multiplex PCR, and TCRdb kept only the in-frame ones, dropping some. The sample yields 100,000 or so clones, 82% seen once. Specimen: peripheral blood, collected on day 0 of AZD1222 vaccination. The receptors come from an adult in good health.

The chain recombines TRBV7-6 with TRBJ1-5, with TRBD1 matching over 7 bases. V shed 5 bases and J 4 bases; nucleotides not matched to a gene: 8. The germline CDR1 and CDR2 sequences are SGHVS and FNYEAQ. The CDR3 has 15 amino acids. The CDR3 DNA sequence: TGTGCCAGCAGCGCCCAGGGGGATCGGAATCAGCCCCAGCATTTT. Amino acid sequence: CASSAQGDRNQPQHF.

The rearrangement links TRBV7-2 to TRBJ1-2; 7 nucleotides line up with TRBD1. After removal of 5 bases from V and 4 bases from J, the junction contained 10 bases not matched to a gene. Germline V gene lookup returns CDR1 SGHTA and CDR2 FQGNSA. There are 15 residues in the CDR3. DNA of the CDR3: TGTGCCAGCAGCCAAGCGATCGGGACAGCCTATGGCTACACCTTC. Translation gives CASSQAIGTAYGYTF.

This chain joins TRBV9 and TRBJ1-2; D perhaps matches TRBD1 (6 bases). V gave up 4 bases and J gave up 6 bases, with 19 bases separating them. Germline loops: CDR1 SGDLS, CDR2 YYNGEE. CDR3 size: 15 residues. The CDR3 region is CASSLIVGGGHGYTF. Here the CDR3 DNA reads TGTGCCAGCAGCCTCATTGTGGGGGGCGGTCATGGCTACACCTTC.

The chain carries TRBV11-3 and TRBJ1-1; D not certain. V was cut by 1 base and J by 1 base, with 10 bases left in between. Germline CDR1 and CDR2: SGHNT and YENEEA. This CDR3 is 15 amino acids long. The CDR3 loop is CASSLASTENTEAFF. DNA for the CDR3: TGTGCCAGCAGCTTAGCATCCACGGAGAACACTGAAGCTTTCTTT.

V is TRBV5-1 and J is TRBJ2-6; D might be TRBD1 (6 bases). Per germline, CDR1 SGHRS and CDR2 YFSETQ. The CDR3 length is 15 residues. V was cut by 3 bases and J by 0 bases, with 7 bases left in between. The CDR3 region has the DNA TGCGCCAGCAGCTCAGGGGCCTCTGGGGCCAACGTCCTGACTTTC. It is translated as CASSSGASGANVLTF. Full variable domain (missing parts from reference TRBV5-1 and TRBJ2-6): KAGVTQTPRYLIKTRGQQVTLSCSPISGHRSVSWYQQTPGQGLQFLFEYFSETQRNKGNFPGRFSGRQFSNSRSEMNVSTLELGDSALYLCASSSGASGANVLTFGAGSRLTVL.

The rearrangement joins TRBV19 to TRBJ1-1, with 10 bases aligning to TRBD1. The V gene end was trimmed by 3 bases and the J gene end by 4 bases; junction bases not matched to a gene: 2. CDR3 length: 14 residues. From germline, CDR1 is LNHDA and CDR2 SQIVND (reference sequence). The CDR3 nucleotides are TGTGCCAGTAGTATGAGGACAGGGGGCACTGAAGCTTTCTTT. Amino acids: CASSMRTGGTEAFF.

The CDR3 coding sequence is TGTGCCAGTCGGGACAGGGGGAATGGCTACACCTTC. This translates into CASRDRGNGYTF. The V gene is TRBV19, the J gene TRBJ1-2; TRBD1 agrees at 11 bases. Germline V lookup: CDR1 LNHDA, CDR2 SQIVND (reference sequence). The CDR3 consists of 12 residues. Trimming removed 8 bases from V and 6 bases from J; junction bases left unmatched: 2.

The chain combines TRBV4-3 with TRBJ1-2, with TRBD1 identical over 7 bases. This CDR3 region has 17 residues. Germline-derived CDR1 and CDR2 are LGHNA and YSLEER. With 0 bases clipped from V and 2 bases from J, the junction kept 9 bases outside the gene matches. Written as DNA, the CDR3 is TGCGCCAGCAGCCAAGAAGAGATGGGACAGATAAACTATGGCTACACCTTC. Its protein product is CASSQEEMGQINYGYTF.

On this clone: One end of the junction is discordant with germline, which a read error may explain. The CDR3 region is CASRLGQTYEQYF. As DNA, the CDR3 is TGTGCCAGCAGGTTAGGACAGACCTACGAGCAGTACTTC. V usage is TRBV11-3 and J usage is TRBJ2-7, with D perhaps TRBD1 (6 bases). Germline V CDR1 and CDR2: SGHNT, YENEEA. The CDR3 is 13 residues long.

The rearrangement uses TRBV6-5 and TRBJ2-7, with D possibly matching TRBD1 (6 bases). This CDR3 has 13 residues. Germline CDR1 MNHEY, CDR2 SVGAGI. Trimming left V 6 bases short and J 2 bases short, with 11 bases between. The CDR3 spells CASRVTGTYEQYF. The DNA for the CDR3 is TGTGCCAGCAGGGTGACAGGTACCTACGAGCAGTACTTC.

This clone was observed once. V usage is TRBV4-2 and J usage is TRBJ1-1; TRBD1 might be the D (6 bases). The germline V and J ends were trimmed by 3 bases and 6 bases, with 14 bases remaining between them. The CDR3 consists of 14 residues. In germline, CDR1 is LGHNA, CDR2 YNFKEQ. CDR3 in DNA: TGTGCCAGCAGCCATGGACAGTATGGCGCTGAAGCTTTCTTT. It translates to CASSHGQYGAEAFF.

This sequence joins TRBV4-3 and TRBJ1-1, with a tentative D call TRBD1 (5 bases). The CDR3 is 13 amino acids. The germline CDR1 and CDR2 sequences are LGHNA and YSLEER. Trimming left V 2 bases short and J 1 base short, with 5 bases between. This CDR3 is CASSQTGNTEAFF. CDR3 in DNA: TGCGCCAGCAGCCAAACAGGGAACACTGAAGCTTTCTTT.

In this sample, this clone turned up once. V is TRBV10-3 and J is TRBJ2-2; 7 bases fit TRBD2. Germline V lookup: CDR1 ENHRY, CDR2 SYGVKD. V trimming: 6 bases; J trimming: 5 bases; junction bases outside the gene matches: 3. CDR3 size: 13 residues. CDR3 sequence (DNA): TGTGCCATCAGCGGCGGGGGAACCGGGGAGCTGTTTTTT. This encodes CAISGGGTGELFF.

This chain connects TRBV6-6 to TRBJ2-1, with D possibly TRBD1 on 6 matching bases. The V gene's germline CDR1 is MNHNY and CDR2 SVGAGI (reference sequence). CDR3 length: 15 residues. V gave up 6 bases and J gave up 0 bases, with 12 bases separating them. CDR3 nucleotide sequence: TGTGCCAGCAGCCTTCAAGGGGGCTCCTACAATGAGCAGTTCTTC. It encodes CASSLQGGSYNEQFF.

This sequence joins TRBV4-3 and TRBJ1-2; D not certain. CDR3 size: 14 residues. The V end lost 0 bases, the J end lost 7 bases, and 12 bases lay between the germline ends. Germline V lookup: CDR1 LGHNA, CDR2 YSLEER. CDR3 nucleotides: TGCGCCAGCAGCCAAGAATTTAGCCAAAGTGGCTACACCTTC. Translated: CASSQEFSQSGYTF.

The genes are TRBV7-6 and TRBJ2-2; 10 nucleotides line up with TRBD2. Germline V gives CDR1 SGHVS, CDR2 FNYEAQ. There are 15 residues in the CDR3. J lost 6 bases, V lost 1 base, and 2 bases had no gene match. The CDR3 spells CASSLGSGGAGELFF. Written as DNA, the CDR3 is TGTGCCAGCAGCTTAGGAAGCGGGGGGGCCGGGGAGCTGTTTTTT.

The chain recombines TRBV6-5 with TRBJ1-2; D perhaps matches TRBD1 (6 bases). The germline V gene encodes CDR1 MNHEY and CDR2 SVGAGI. Trimming shortened V by 6 bases and J by 6 bases, and 17 bases separated the two germline ends. This CDR3 contains 14 residues. The CDR3 loop is CASRQRGRNDGYTF. CDR3 in DNA: TGTGCCAGCAGACAAAGGGGGAGGAACGATGGCTACACCTTC.